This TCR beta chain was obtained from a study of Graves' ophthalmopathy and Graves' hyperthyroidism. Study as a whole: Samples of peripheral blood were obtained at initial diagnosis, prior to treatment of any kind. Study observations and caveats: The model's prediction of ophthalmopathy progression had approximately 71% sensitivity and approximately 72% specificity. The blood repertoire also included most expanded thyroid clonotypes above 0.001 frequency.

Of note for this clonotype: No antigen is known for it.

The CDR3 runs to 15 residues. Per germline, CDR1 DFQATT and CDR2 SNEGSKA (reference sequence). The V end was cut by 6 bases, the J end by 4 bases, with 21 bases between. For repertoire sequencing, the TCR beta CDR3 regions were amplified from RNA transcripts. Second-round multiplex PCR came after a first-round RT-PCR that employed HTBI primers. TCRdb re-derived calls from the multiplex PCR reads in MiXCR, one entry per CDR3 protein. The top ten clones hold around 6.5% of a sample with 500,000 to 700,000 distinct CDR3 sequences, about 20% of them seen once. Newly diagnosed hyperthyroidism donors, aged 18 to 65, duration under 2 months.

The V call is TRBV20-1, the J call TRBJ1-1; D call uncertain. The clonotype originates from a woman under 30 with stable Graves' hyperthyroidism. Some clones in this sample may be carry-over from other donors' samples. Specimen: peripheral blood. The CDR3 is CSAPDSGRFSTEAFF. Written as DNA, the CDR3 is TGCAGTGCCCCTGACTCCGGTCGTTTTTCCACTGAAGCTTTCTTT.